These 15 T cell receptor beta chains were sequenced from one sample in a study of cytomegalovirus exposure and HLA in healthy donors. PCR was performed using 60 Vbeta and 13 Jbeta primers. The assay was immunoSEQ multiplex PCR, and TCRdb's table has in-frame clones only and misses some. The table has a few hundred thousand clones, approximately 84% seen once; the top ten hold roughly 2%. Material: PBMCs. The origin of the receptors is a woman between 40 and 55 years old in good health and CMV-seropositive.

This sequence joins TRBV5-6 and TRBJ2-2, with D possibly TRBD1 on 6 matching bases. V shed 4 bases and J shed 0 bases, with 16 bases lying between them. There are 17 residues in the CDR3. Germline CDR1 reads SGHDT; CDR2 reads YYEEEE. The CDR3 sequence: CASSPPRGQPNTGELFF. In DNA form, the CDR3 reads TGTGCCAGCAGCCCCCCGAGAGGACAGCCGAACACCGGGGAGCTGTTTTTT. The variable domain in full, with the rest retrieved from reference TRBV5-6 and TRBJ2-2, is DAGVTQSPTHLIKTRGQQVTLRCSPKSGHDTVSWYQQALGQGPQFIFQYYEEEERQRGNFPDRFSGHQFPNYSSELNVNALLLGDSALYLCASSPPRGQPNTGELFFGEGSRLTVL.

The rearrangement links TRBV6-5 to TRBJ1-2, with D perhaps TRBD1 (5 bases). Looked up from germline, CDR1 is MNHEY and CDR2 is SVGAGI. Trimming took 6 bases from V and 7 from J, leaving 15 bases between them. The CDR3 spans 13 residues. CDR3 sequence reads: CASRDTGGGGYTF. The CDR3 DNA reads as TGTGCCAGCAGGGACACTGGGGGAGGTGGCTACACCTTC.

Concerning this clone itself: This sample includes further DNA sequences coding for the same CDR3. The chain recombines TRBV18 with TRBJ1-5, with 9 bases matching TRBD1. Per the germline V gene, CDR1 is KGHSH and CDR2 is LQKENI. The CDR3 extends over 14 amino acids. The V and J ends lost 3 bases and 4 bases, in that order; junction bases with no gene match: 1. CDR3 in DNA: TGTGCCAGCTCACCCGGGACAGGGAATCAGCCCCAGCATTTT. Translation: CASSPGTGNQPQHF.

The chain is built from TRBV7-8 and TRBJ2-1, with TRBD2 matching 11 bases. This CDR3 comprises 19 residues. J was trimmed by 0 bases and V by 1 base; bases with no gene match: 8. CDR1 and CDR2 from the germline V gene are SGHVS and FQNEAQ. The CDR3 DNA reads as TGTGCCAGCAGCTTAGTTGGTAGCGGGAGGGCTAGCTCCTACAATGAGCAGTTCTTC. It specifies CASSLVGSGRASSYNEQFF. The variable domain in full, completed from reference TRBV7-8 and TRBJ2-1, reads GAGVSQSPRYKVAKRGQDVALRCDPISGHVSLFWYQQALGQGPEFLTYFQNEAQLDKSGLPSDRFFAERPEGSVSTLKIQRTQQEDSAVYLCASSLVGSGRASSYNEQFFGPGTRLTVL.

In DNA form, the CDR3 reads TGTGCCAGTAGTTCCGGGACAGGGGTTGGCTACACCTTC. It is translated as CASSSGTGVGYTF. The V call is TRBV19, the J call TRBJ1-2; 10 bases line up with TRBD1. J was trimmed by 7 bases and V by 5 bases; bases with no gene match: 4. CDR1 and CDR2 from the germline V gene are LNHDA and SQIVND (reference sequence). The CDR3 spans 13 residues. The complete variable domain, with remaining parts taken from reference TRBV19 and TRBJ1-2, reads DGGITQSPKYLFRKEGQNVTLSCEQNLNHDAMYWYRQDPGQGLRLIYYSQIVNDFQKGDIAEGYSVSREKKESFPLTVTSAQKNPTAFYLCASSSGTGVGYTFGSGTRLTVV.

Written as DNA, the CDR3 is TGTGCCAGCAGCTTACTGGGCGGGAGGATACAAGAGACCCAGTACTTC. This encodes CASSLLGGRIQETQYF. The V call is TRBV7-9, the J call TRBJ2-5, with TRBD2 identical over 8 bases. The J segment lost 2 bases and the V segment lost 2 bases, leaving 7 bases of the junction unmatched. This CDR3 region has 16 residues. CDR1 is SEHNR and CDR2 is FQNEAQ in the germline V gene (reference sequence).

This chain uses TRBV29-1 with TRBJ1-2, with TRBD1 matching 7 bases. CDR1 is SQVTM and CDR2 is ANQGSEA in the germline V gene. This CDR3 contains 16 residues. Trimming at V came to 4 bases and at J to 9 bases, leaving 20 bases not matched to a gene. The CDR3 sequence is CSVGKISPGTEFRYTF. The CDR3 region has the DNA TGCAGCGTTGGGAAGATTTCTCCCGGGACAGAGTTTCGCTACACCTTC.

This chain uses TRBV27 with TRBJ2-5; D might be TRBD1 (6 bases). The CDR3 spans 15 residues. V dropped 3 bases and J dropped 1 base, with 12 bases sitting between them. CDR1 is MNHEY, CDR2 SMNVEV, per germline (reference sequence). The CDR3 DNA reads TGTGCCAGCAGTTTTTGGGAAGGGGGCCAAGAGACCCAGTACTTC. This encodes CASSFWEGGQETQYF.

J is TRBJ1-1 and V is TRBV6-1, with 7 bases matching TRBD1. This CDR3 is 11 amino acids long. V lost 7 bases, J lost 5 bases, and 1 base stayed unmatched. CDR1 is MNHNS and CDR2 is SASEGT in the germline V gene. The CDR3 DNA reads TGTGCCAGCACCAGGGGGACTGAAGCTTTCTTT. Translating gives CASTRGTEAFF.

This clone occurred a few times. V gene TRBV5-1 combines with J gene TRBJ2-5; possible D gene TRBD1, 6 bases. Germline V gene data show CDR1 as SGHRS and CDR2 as YFSETQ. The CDR3 covers 14 residues. The V end was cut by 3 bases, the J end by 1 base, with 10 bases between. CDR3 residues: CASSSLDSQETQYF. The CDR3 coding sequence is TGCGCCAGCAGCTCCTTGGACAGCCAAGAGACCCAGTACTTC.

This clone is a singleton in its sample. The chain has TRBV9 and TRBJ2-1; maybe TRBD1 (6 bases). The CDR3 runs to 16 residues. CDR1 is SGDLS, CDR2 YYNGEE, per germline. With 4 bases removed from V and 7 bases from J, the gap between germline ends came to 21 bases. CDR3: CASSIRGHVEPNEQFF. In DNA form, the CDR3 reads TGTGCCAGCAGCATCCGGGGACACGTAGAGCCGAATGAGCAGTTCTTC.

In DNA, the CDR3 is TGTGCCAGCAGCTTAAGTAGCGGGGTCTCTGGGGCCAACGTCCTGACTTTC. Protein sequence: CASSLSSGVSGANVLTF. The genes are TRBV11-2 and TRBJ2-6, with 8 positions matching TRBD2. Germline CDR1 and CDR2: SGHAT and FQNNGV. The ends lost 2 bases at V and 0 bases at J; junction bases unmatched: 3. CDR3 length: 17 amino acids.

The chain carries TRBV5-1 and TRBJ1-1; D is unclear. Trimming cost V 4 bases and J 0 bases, with 10 bases left between them. Germline CDR1 and CDR2: SGHRS and YFSETQ. This CDR3 is 14 amino acids long. CDR3: CASSLSTVNTEAFF. CDR3 coding DNA: TGCGCCAGCAGCCTATCTACCGTGAACACTGAAGCTTTCTTT.

This clone was picked up one time. CDR3 protein: CASFDRPTEAFF. The CDR3 bases are TGTGCCAGCTTCGACAGACCCACTGAAGCTTTCTTT. The chain joins TRBV28 to TRBJ1-1, with D possibly TRBD1 on 5 matching bases. Trimming shortened V by 8 bases and J by 4 bases, and 11 bases separated the two germline ends. The CDR3 is made up of 12 amino acids. Germline CDR1 reads MDHEN; CDR2 reads SYDVKM.

This clone was observed once. V usage is TRBV6-5 and J usage is TRBJ1-6; maybe TRBD1 (5 bases). The CDR3 is 15 residues long. Germline CDR1 and CDR2: MNHEY and SVGAGI. V was pared by 0 bases and J by 9 bases, with 12 bases between. CDR3 in DNA: TGTGCCAGCAGTTACTCGAACGGGGGTGGTTCACCCCTCCACTTT. Protein: CASSYSNGGGSPLHF.